Following are 24 T cell receptor beta chains from one sample sequenced in a study of blood T cell repertoires in COVID-19. Assay: immunoSEQ multiplex PCR; the TCRdb copy retains only in-frame clones and omits some. The sample lists 130,000 to 150,000 clones, 84% occurring once. Sequencing was performed on peripheral blood. Source of these receptors: a human donor in a cohort sampled during active COVID-19.

This clone showed up just once. This sequence joins TRBV3-1 (or the pseudogene TRBV3-2) and TRBJ1-2; a possible D gene is TRBD1 (5 bases). CDR1 and CDR2 from the germline V gene are LGHDT and YNNKEL (reference sequence). V was pared by 4 bases and J by 8 bases, with 11 bases between. The CDR3 length is 12 residues. For the CDR3, the DNA is TGTGCCAGCAGCCCCTCCCCAGGGGGCTACACCTTC. Amino acid sequence: CASSPSPGGYTF.

The V gene is TRBV6-2 or TRBV6-3, the J gene TRBJ1-5; D perhaps matches TRBD1 (6 bases). Germline loops: CDR1 MNHEY, CDR2 SVGEGT. V was shortened by 4 bases and J by 9 bases, with 10 bases between the two germline ends. This CDR3 contains 12 residues. The CDR3 bases are TGTGCCAGCAGTTTCCCAGGGGTGCCCCAGCATTTT. The encoded protein is CASSFPGVPQHF.

The rearrangement uses TRBV30 and TRBJ2-3; TRBD2 agrees at 8 bases. V lost 3 bases and J lost 6; bases outside the gene matches: 8. CDR1 is GTSNPN, CDR2 SVGIG, per germline (reference sequence). The CDR3 is 14 amino acids. CDR3 residues: CAWSRGGGTDTQYF. The CDR3 DNA reads as TGTGCCTGGAGCAGAGGCGGGGGGACGGATACGCAGTATTTT.

This clone occurred once. V usage is TRBV15 and J usage is TRBJ1-5; 9 positions agree with TRBD1. CDR1 and CDR2 (germline): LNHNV, YYDKDF (reference sequence). This CDR3 has 17 residues. V lost 0 bases and J lost 5; bases outside the gene matches: 8. The DNA for the CDR3 is TGTGCCACCAGCAGAGATACGGACAGGGGAGAGGATCAGCCCCAGCATTTT. Translating it yields CATSRDTDRGEDQPQHF.

This chain uses TRBV5-4 with TRBJ1-6; 8 bases fit TRBD1. Trimming at V came to 3 bases and at J to 12 bases, leaving 14 bases not matched to a gene. CDR1 and CDR2 (germline): SGHNT, YYREEE (reference sequence). The CDR3 contains 16 residues. CDR3 residues: CASSSYRPGQDLPLHF. The CDR3 DNA is TGTGCCAGCAGCTCTTACCGCCCGGGACAGGATTTACCCCTCCACTTT.

J is TRBJ2-1 and V is TRBV4-3; weak D call: TRBD1 (6 bases). The V and J ends lost 0 bases and 5 bases respectively, with 14 bases between them. The CDR3 consists of 16 residues. CDR1 is LGHNA, CDR2 YSLEER, per germline. The CDR3 DNA sequence: TGCGCCAGCAGCCAAGATGTTAGACAGGCTGACAATGAGCAGTTCTTC. Its translation is CASSQDVRQADNEQFF.

V and J are TRBV28 and TRBJ2-2; tentative D call: TRBD1 (5 bases). Germline V gives CDR1 MDHEN, CDR2 SYDVKM. The CDR3 loop spans 14 amino acids. V was clipped by 2 bases and J by 7 bases, with 11 bases between them. The DNA of the CDR3 is TGTGCCAGCAGTTTACGAACAGGCGTCGGGGAGCTGTTTTTT. Its protein product is CASSLRTGVGELFF.

This sequence joins TRBV4-3 and TRBJ2-7; 8 bases agree with TRBD1. The CDR3 is 15 residues long. Germline loops: CDR1 LGHNA, CDR2 YSLEER. Trimming took 4 bases from V and 4 from J; bases not matched to a gene: 9. In DNA form, the CDR3 reads TGCGCCAGCAGCCTCCAGACAGGGGCACGGTACGAGCAGTACTTC. Residues: CASSLQTGARYEQYF.

The rearrangement joins TRBV19 to TRBJ2-5, with TRBD2 matching over 13 bases. Trimming cost V 5 bases and J 11 bases; bases outside gene matches: 14. Germline V CDR1 and CDR2: LNHDA, SQIVND (reference sequence). This CDR3 has 16 residues. The CDR3 loop is CASSPPRTSGGPFQYF. The CDR3 bases are TGTGCCAGTAGTCCTCCTCGGACTAGCGGGGGCCCCTTTCAGTACTTC.

This chain connects TRBV27 to TRBJ2-5, with TRBD2 as a possible D gene (7 bases). Germline V gene data show CDR1 as MNHEY and CDR2 as SMNVEV (reference sequence). V lost 3 bases to trimming and J lost 4 bases, with 9 bases between them. The CDR3 spans 13 residues. The CDR3 protein is CASSFGGPETQYF. CDR3 DNA sequence: TGTGCCAGCAGTTTCGGGGGGCCAGAGACCCAGTACTTC.

This clone was seen only once. Other DNA sequences from this sample encode an identical CDR3 as well. The rearrangement links TRBV4-3 to TRBJ2-2; the match to TRBD1 covers 9 bases. This CDR3 has 16 residues. The J segment lost 0 bases and the V segment lost 1 base, leaving 0 bases of the junction unmatched. Germline-derived CDR1 and CDR2 are LGHNA and YSLEER. CDR3 in DNA: TGCGCCAGCAGCCAAGGACAGGGGGCGAACACCGGGGAGCTGTTTTTT. It encodes CASSQGQGANTGELFF.

This chain's CDR3 is CAITMTGTETQYF. The DNA of the CDR3 is TGTGCCATCACTATGACAGGCACAGAGACCCAGTACTTC. V usage is TRBV10-3 and J usage is TRBJ2-5; possible D gene TRBD1, 6 bases. Germline values: CDR1 ENHRY, CDR2 SYGVKD. The CDR3 length is 13 residues. Trimming shortened V by 7 bases and J by 4 bases, and 13 bases separated the two germline ends.

The rearrangement joins TRBV9 to TRBJ2-7, with D perhaps TRBD2 (5 bases). The V gene's germline CDR1 is SGDLS and CDR2 YYNGEE. This CDR3 region has 16 residues. The V and J ends lost 0 bases and 5 bases respectively, with 18 bases between them. CDR3 protein: CASSVGNSANDDEQYF. DNA of the CDR3: TGTGCCAGCAGCGTAGGGAATAGCGCAAATGACGACGAGCAGTACTTC.

The rearrangement joins TRBV3-1 (or the pseudogene TRBV3-2) to TRBJ2-5; 7 bases line up with TRBD1. Per the germline V gene, CDR1 is LGHDT and CDR2 is YNNKEL (reference sequence). Unmatched junction bases numbered 4, after V lost 4 bases and J lost 5 bases. The CDR3 loop spans 13 amino acids. The CDR3 coding sequence is TGTGCCAGCAGCCTAGGGGGCCTGGAGACCCAGTACTTC. Residues: CASSLGGLETQYF.

This clone was counted a few times. The rearrangement joins TRBV5-4 to TRBJ2-7; D is possibly TRBD2 (6 bases). The V and J ends lost 0 bases and 4 bases respectively, with 11 bases between them. This CDR3 region has 14 residues. Germline-derived CDR1 and CDR2 are SGHNT and YYREEE (reference sequence). Written as DNA, the CDR3 is TGTGCCAGCAGCTTGGCCGGGACTTATTACGAGCAGTACTTC. Its protein product is CASSLAGTYYEQYF.

The chain employs TRBV6-2 or TRBV6-3 and TRBJ1-5; 9 bases line up with TRBD1. The CDR3 runs 17 residues. J lost 2 bases, V lost 2 bases, and 7 bases had no gene match. Per the germline V gene, CDR1 is MNHEY and CDR2 is SVGEGT. The CDR3 region is CASSYTPRQGGNQPQHF. The CDR3 coding sequence is TGTGCCAGCAGTTACACCCCACGACAGGGGGGCAATCAGCCCCAGCATTTT.

The chain combines TRBV6-5 with TRBJ2-7, with TRBD2 matching over 8 bases. The CDR3 is 15 residues long. The junction had 11 bases not matched to a gene; V was cut back by 6 bases and J by 4 bases. In germline, CDR1 is MNHEY, CDR2 SVGAGI. In nucleotides, the CDR3 is TGTGCCAGCAGATACGGGGGGACTAGTGGGTACGAGCAGTACTTC. Residues: CASRYGGTSGYEQYF.

The chain links TRBV20-1 to TRBJ2-1; tentatively, D is TRBD1 (5 bases). With 2 bases removed from V and 9 bases from J, the gap between germline ends came to 8 bases. This CDR3 comprises 11 residues. Germline V gene lookup returns CDR1 DFQATT and CDR2 SNEGSKA (reference sequence). In DNA, the CDR3 is TGCAGTGCTAGAAGGGGAATTGAGCAGTTCTTC. Its protein is CSARRGIEQFF.

This clone was detected a few times. The chain recombines TRBV7-8 with TRBJ1-1, with 8 positions matching TRBD1. Per the germline V gene, CDR1 is SGHVS and CDR2 is FQNEAQ. The CDR3 totals 16 residues. V was pared by 5 bases and J by 1 base, with 9 bases of the junction left unmatched. Here the CDR3 reads CASSPTLGQGNTEAFF. CDR3 DNA sequence: TGTGCCAGCAGCCCAACTCTTGGACAGGGGAACACTGAAGCTTTCTTT. The whole variable domain, filled in from reference TRBV7-8 and TRBJ1-1, reads GAGVSQSPRYKVAKRGQDVALRCDPISGHVSLFWYQQALGQGPEFLTYFQNEAQLDKSGLPSDRFFAERPEGSVSTLKIQRTQQEDSAVYLCASSPTLGQGNTEAFFGQGTRLTVV.

The chain joins TRBV7-9 to TRBJ2-6, with a tentative D call TRBD2 (7 bases). Per germline, CDR1 SEHNR and CDR2 FQNEAQ (reference sequence). The CDR3 contains 17 residues. V shed 5 bases and J shed 6 bases, with 20 bases lying between them. Written as DNA, the CDR3 is TGTGCCAGCAGCCGCAAGGGGGGGCTATCAAAGGCCAACGTCCTGACTTTC. It specifies CASSRKGGLSKANVLTF.

The genes are TRBV28 and TRBJ2-1; 8 positions agree with TRBD2. Germline-derived CDR1 and CDR2 are MDHEN and SYDVKM. This CDR3 has 15 amino acids. With V trimmed by 5 bases and J by 6 bases, 9 bases remained unmatched. The CDR3 here is CASSPSSGGPNEQFF. In nucleotides, the CDR3 is TGTGCCAGCAGTCCTTCCAGCGGGGGCCCCAATGAGCAGTTCTTC.

This clone was recorded a few times. V usage is TRBV3-1 (or the pseudogene TRBV3-2) and J usage is TRBJ2-7; D is possibly TRBD1 (7 bases). The CDR3 consists of 15 residues. V dropped 5 bases and J dropped 2 bases, with 16 bases sitting between them. Germline CDR1 reads LGHDT; CDR2 reads YNNKEL (reference sequence). CDR3 bases: TGTGCCAGCAGCTACAGGGGAGGTCCTACCTACGAGCAGTACTTC. It codes for CASSYRGGPTYEQYF.

The J gene is TRBJ1-1, the V gene TRBV7-9, with D possibly matching TRBD1 (6 bases). This CDR3 region has 15 residues. V was shortened by 5 bases and J by 1 base, with 14 bases between the two germline ends. Germline V gives CDR1 SEHNR, CDR2 FQNEAQ (reference sequence). CDR3 bases: TGTGCCAGCAGCCCTCGGACAGAACGGAACACTGAAGCTTTCTTT. Encoded protein: CASSPRTERNTEAFF. Full variable domain (outside the CDR3, taken from reference TRBV7-9 and TRBJ1-1): DTGVSQNPRHKITKRGQNVTFRCDPISEHNRLYWYRQTLGQGPEFLTYFQNEAQLEKSRLLSDRFSAERPKGSFSTLEIQRTEQGDSAMYLCASSPRTERNTEAFFGQGTRLTVV.

V and J are TRBV24-1 and TRBJ2-7, with 9 bases matching TRBD1. The V gene's germline CDR1 is KGHDR and CDR2 SFDVKD. The CDR3 loop spans 15 amino acids. V shed 4 bases, J shed 2 bases, and the junction held 5 bases outside the gene matches. DNA of the CDR3: TGTGCCACCAGTGACCGGGACAGGGATACCTACGAGCAGTACTTC. This translates into CATSDRDRDTYEQYF.